This paragraph reports one T cell receptor beta chain. Its specificity is unknown. This entry is derived from a study of monozygotic twins with inflammatory bowel disease. Study-wide results and caveats: Researchers were unable to tell different T cell subtypes apart. Findings did not support one strong IBD-associated signal or clonotype.

The CDR3 runs to 13 residues. Looked up from germline, CDR1 is SGHRS and CDR2 is YFSETQ. Investigators extracted total RNA from whole blood and did not sort T cells. The template switching step added UMIs that contained a 6-nucleotide sample barcode. TCRdb re-called the 5' RACE reads; one entry per CDR3 protein, DNA not given. Its table lists 150,000 to 200,000 distinct CDR3 sequences. This TCR derives from a human donor with ulcerative colitis or Crohn's disease, or a healthy co-twin of an affected twin (not recorded which). The chain carries TRBV5-1 and TRBJ2-7. The specimen was blood. The CDR3 is CASSLERLGEQYF.